This T cell receptor (beta chain) is from a study of T cell responses to AZD1222 COVID-19 vaccine. Findings and caveats of the study: Spike-wide coverage was observed for vaccine-associated CD4 TCRs, with dominant responses at 160-218 and 743-854. Baseline antibody screening turned up just six or seven seropositive AZD1222 recipients.

This clone was counted between two and nine times. Its antigen is still unknown. Assay used: immunoSEQ multiplex PCR; TCRdb lists only in-frame clones, some missing. This table has over 85,000 clones, roughly 92% appearing once. The CDR3 is 14 amino acids. With 7 bases removed from V and 6 bases from J, the gap between germline ends came to 17 bases. Germline CDR1 reads SEHNR; CDR2 reads FQNEAQ (reference sequence). This clonotype was sampled from an adult in good health. The gene calls are TRBV7-9 and TRBJ2-3; the D gene is possibly TRBD1 (5 bases). Sequencing was performed on peripheral blood, taken on day 0 of AZD1222 vaccination. CDR3 protein: CASTWRQSWDTQYF. In DNA form, the CDR3 reads TGTGCCAGCACCTGGAGACAGTCATGGGATACGCAGTATTTT.